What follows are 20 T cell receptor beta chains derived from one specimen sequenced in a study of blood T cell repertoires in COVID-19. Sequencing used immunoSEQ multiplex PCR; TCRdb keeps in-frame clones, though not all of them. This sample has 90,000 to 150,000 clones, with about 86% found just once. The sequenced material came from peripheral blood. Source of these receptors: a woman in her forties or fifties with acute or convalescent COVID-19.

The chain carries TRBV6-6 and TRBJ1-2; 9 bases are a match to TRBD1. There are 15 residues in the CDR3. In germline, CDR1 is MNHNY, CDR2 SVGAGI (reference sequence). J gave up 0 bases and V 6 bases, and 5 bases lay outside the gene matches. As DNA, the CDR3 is TGTGCCAGCAGCTCCGGACAGGGGACTAACTATGGCTACACCTTC. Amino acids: CASSSGQGTNYGYTF.

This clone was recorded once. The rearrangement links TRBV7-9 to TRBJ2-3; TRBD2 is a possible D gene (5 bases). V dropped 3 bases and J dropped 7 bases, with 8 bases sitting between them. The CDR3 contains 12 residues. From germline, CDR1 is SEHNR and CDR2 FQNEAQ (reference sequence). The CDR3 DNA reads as TGTGCCAGCAGCTTTAGCGAGAATACGCAGTATTTT. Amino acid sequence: CASSFSENTQYF.

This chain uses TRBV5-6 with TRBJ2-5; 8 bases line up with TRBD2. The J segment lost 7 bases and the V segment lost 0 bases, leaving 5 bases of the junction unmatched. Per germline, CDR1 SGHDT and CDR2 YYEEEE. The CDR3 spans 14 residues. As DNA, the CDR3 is TGTGCCAGCAGCTTGGCAGCGGGAGTGGTGACCCAGTACTTC. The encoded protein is CASSLAAGVVTQYF.

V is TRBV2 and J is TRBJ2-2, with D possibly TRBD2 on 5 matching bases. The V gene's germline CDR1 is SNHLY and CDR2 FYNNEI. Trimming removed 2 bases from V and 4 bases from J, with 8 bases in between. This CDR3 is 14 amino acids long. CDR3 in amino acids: CASSESSGTGELFF. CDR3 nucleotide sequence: TGTGCCAGCAGTGAATCCAGCGGCACCGGGGAGCTGTTTTTT.

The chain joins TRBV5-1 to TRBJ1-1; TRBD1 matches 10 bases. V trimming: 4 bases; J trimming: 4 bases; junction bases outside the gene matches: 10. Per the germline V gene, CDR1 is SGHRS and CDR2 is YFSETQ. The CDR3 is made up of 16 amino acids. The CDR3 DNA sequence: TGCGCCAGCAGCCCCCCCGGGACAGGGGAGAGCACTGAAGCTTTCTTT. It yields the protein CASSPPGTGESTEAFF.

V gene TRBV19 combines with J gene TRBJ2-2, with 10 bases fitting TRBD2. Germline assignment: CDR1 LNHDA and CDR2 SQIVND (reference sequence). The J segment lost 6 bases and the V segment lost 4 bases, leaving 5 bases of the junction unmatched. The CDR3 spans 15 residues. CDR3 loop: CASSRSGRASGELFF. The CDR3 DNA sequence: TGTGCCAGTAGTAGAAGCGGGAGGGCCTCCGGGGAGCTGTTTTTT.

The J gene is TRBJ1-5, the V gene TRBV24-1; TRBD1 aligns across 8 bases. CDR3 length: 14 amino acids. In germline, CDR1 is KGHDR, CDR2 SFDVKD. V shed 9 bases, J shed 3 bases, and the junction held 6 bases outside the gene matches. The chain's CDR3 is CATSQGDLNQPQHF. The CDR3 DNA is TGTGCCACCTCACAGGGGGATCTCAATCAGCCCCAGCATTTT.

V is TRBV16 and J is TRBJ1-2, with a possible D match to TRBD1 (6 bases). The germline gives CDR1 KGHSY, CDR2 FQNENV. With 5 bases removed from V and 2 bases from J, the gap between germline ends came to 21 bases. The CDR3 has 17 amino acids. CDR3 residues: CASSMGQLDWMNYGYTF. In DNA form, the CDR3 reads TGTGCCAGCAGCATGGGACAACTAGATTGGATGAACTATGGCTACACCTTC.

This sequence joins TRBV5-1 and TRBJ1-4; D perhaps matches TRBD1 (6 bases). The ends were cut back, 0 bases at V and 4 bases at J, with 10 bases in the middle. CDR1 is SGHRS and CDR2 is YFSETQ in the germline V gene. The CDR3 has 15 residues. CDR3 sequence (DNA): TGCGCCAGCAGCTTGGAGGGGGGGAATAATGAAAAACTGTTTTTT. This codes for CASSLEGGNNEKLFF.

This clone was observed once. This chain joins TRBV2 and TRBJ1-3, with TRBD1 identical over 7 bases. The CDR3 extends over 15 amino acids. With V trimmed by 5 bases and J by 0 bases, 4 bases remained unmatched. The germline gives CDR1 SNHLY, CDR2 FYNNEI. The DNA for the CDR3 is TGTGCCAGCAGTCTAGACAGGGCCTCTGGAAACACCATATATTTT. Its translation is CASSLDRASGNTIYF.

The CDR3: CASSQRTEKLFF. CDR3 nucleotide sequence: TGTGCCAGCAGCCAACGGACAGAAAAACTGTTTTTT. The gene calls are TRBV3-1 (or the pseudogene TRBV3-2) and TRBJ1-4; D is perhaps TRBD1 (5 bases). V dropped 2 bases and J dropped 8 bases, with 6 bases sitting between them. The CDR3 is 12 amino acids. Per the germline V gene, CDR1 is LGHDT and CDR2 is YNNKEL (reference sequence).

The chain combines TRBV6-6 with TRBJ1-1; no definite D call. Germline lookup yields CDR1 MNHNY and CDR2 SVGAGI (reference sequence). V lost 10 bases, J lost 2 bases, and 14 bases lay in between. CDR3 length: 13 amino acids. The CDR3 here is CATGRELNTEAFF. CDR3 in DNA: TGTGCCACCGGAAGGGAGCTCAACACTGAAGCTTTCTTT.

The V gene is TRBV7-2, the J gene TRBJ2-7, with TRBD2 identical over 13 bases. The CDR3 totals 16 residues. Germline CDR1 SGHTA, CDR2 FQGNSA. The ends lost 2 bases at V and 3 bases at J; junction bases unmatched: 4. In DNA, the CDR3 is TGTGCCAGCAGCTTAACTAGCGGGAGGGGGGGCTACGAGCAGTACTTC. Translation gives CASSLTSGRGGYEQYF.

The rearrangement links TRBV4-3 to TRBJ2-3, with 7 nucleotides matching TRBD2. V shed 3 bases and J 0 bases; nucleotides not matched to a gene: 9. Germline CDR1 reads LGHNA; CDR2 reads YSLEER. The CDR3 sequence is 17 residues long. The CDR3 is CASSQHTSAGSTDTQYF. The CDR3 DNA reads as TGCGCCAGCAGCCAGCACACCTCAGCGGGGAGCACAGATACGCAGTATTTT.

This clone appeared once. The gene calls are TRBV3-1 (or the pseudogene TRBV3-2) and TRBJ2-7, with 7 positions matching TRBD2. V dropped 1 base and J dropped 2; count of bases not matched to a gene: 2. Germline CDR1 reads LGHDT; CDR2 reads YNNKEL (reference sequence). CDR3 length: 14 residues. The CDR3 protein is CASSQGLAPYEQYF. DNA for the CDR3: TGTGCCAGCAGCCAAGGACTAGCCCCCTACGAGCAGTACTTC.

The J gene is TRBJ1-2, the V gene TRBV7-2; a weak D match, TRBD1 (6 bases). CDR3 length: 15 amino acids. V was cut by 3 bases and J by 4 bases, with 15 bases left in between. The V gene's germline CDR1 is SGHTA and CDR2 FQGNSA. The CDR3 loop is CASSFRQDSSYGYTF. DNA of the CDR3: TGTGCCAGCAGCTTCCGACAGGATTCAAGCTATGGCTACACCTTC.

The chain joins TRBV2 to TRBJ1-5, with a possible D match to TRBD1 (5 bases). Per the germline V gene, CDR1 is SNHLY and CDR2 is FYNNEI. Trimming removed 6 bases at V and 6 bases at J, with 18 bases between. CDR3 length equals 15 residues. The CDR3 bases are TGTGCCAGCAGCCCCCCCGGCAGGGTAAGTCAGCCCCAGCATTTT. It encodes CASSPPGRVSQPQHF.

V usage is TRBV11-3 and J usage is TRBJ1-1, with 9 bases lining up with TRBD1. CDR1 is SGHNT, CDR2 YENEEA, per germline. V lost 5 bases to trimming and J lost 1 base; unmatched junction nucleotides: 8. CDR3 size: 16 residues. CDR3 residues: CASSVGQGLSNTEAFF. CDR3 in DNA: TGTGCCAGCAGCGTCGGACAGGGGCTCTCGAACACTGAAGCTTTCTTT.

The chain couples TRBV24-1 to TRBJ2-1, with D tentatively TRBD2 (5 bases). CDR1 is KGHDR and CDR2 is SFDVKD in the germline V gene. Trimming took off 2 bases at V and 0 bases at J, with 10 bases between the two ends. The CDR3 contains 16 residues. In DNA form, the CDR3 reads TGTGCCACCAGTGATTCTCTAGCAGGCTCCTACAATGAGCAGTTCTTC. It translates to CATSDSLAGSYNEQFF.

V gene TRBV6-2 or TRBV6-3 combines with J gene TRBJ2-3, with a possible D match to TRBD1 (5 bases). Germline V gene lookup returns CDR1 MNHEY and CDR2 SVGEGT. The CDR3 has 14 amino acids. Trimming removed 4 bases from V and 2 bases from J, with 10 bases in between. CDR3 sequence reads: CASSSDRLTDTQYF. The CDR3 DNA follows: TGTGCCAGCAGTTCTGACAGACTCACAGATACGCAGTATTTT.